The T cell receptor beta chain under discussion was sequenced for a study of T cells in Graves' hyperthyroidism and ophthalmopathy (dated by TCRdb to 2018 to 2020). About the investigation overall: Peripheral blood samples were taken at the time of initial diagnosis, prior to any treatment. Once sampling was done, hyperthyroidism patients were given methimazole at a starting dose of 30 mg daily, whereas ophthalmopathy patients were given high-dose intravenous methylprednisolone. Thyroid tissue and blood T-cell repertoires from several Graves' hyperthyroidism patients were also compared in the study. An independent validation cohort of fewer than 20 hyperthyroidism patients and roughly 16 patients who later progressed to ophthalmopathy tested prospective prediction of ophthalmopathy. For training and testing, the 110 or so patients in the discovery cohort were randomly divided in a 7:3 ratio. According to the paper, TCR Vbeta CDR3 sequencing was carried out on roughly 130 peripheral blood samples, which came from 40 to 45 ophthalmopathy, 80 or so hyperthyroidism and roughly 17 progressor patients. TCR V-J signatures able to tell the groups apart were searched for in a discovery cohort of some 97 patients, of whom more than 40 had Graves' ophthalmopathy and some 60 had stable Graves' hyperthyroidism.

The germline ends are 15 bases apart after V is trimmed by 3 bases and J by 10 bases. CDR1 SNHLY and CDR2 FYNNEI are derived from the germline V gene. The CDR3 runs 13 residues from the cysteine to the phenylalanine. CDR3 DNA only is kept here, 39 bases in frame from base 1. The TCR beta CDR3 regions were amplified from the RNA transcripts. The TCR CDR3 was subjected to a first round of RT-PCR using the HTBI primer set and the Qiagen OneStep RT-PCR kit. Libraries were constructed in a second round of multiplex PCR, after which size selection and purification were performed. Sequencing of the libraries was done on an Illumina HiSeq2000 using paired-end 100 bp reads. From the authors' description of their analysis: SOAPnuke was used to process the raw data, with reads discarded if the reads contained adapters or uncalled bases, had a mean Phred below 15, or lacked an exact constant-primer or identifier match. High-quality paired reads were merged using COPE v1.2.5, and each unique nucleotide sequence was defined as a clonotype. MiTCR v1.1 was used to align the clonotypes against IMGT TRBV, TRBD and TRBJ reference segments. The analysis was restricted to V-J combinations with a frequency above 0.0001, which together covered 99.2% of the repertoires. The TCS score was defined as F50 (clonal expansion) divided by E x V (chaos), with BLOSUM62-based TCRdist calculated between CDR3 peptides within each V-J. Welch's t-statistics and random forest reduced some 510 V-J features to about 13, which were used in a naive Bayes classifier (R e1071). TCRdb reworked the public reads: Q25 trimming with fastp, MiXCR clone assembly, productive beta chains retained. Each entry merges the rows of one CDR3 protein and shows their most common DNA and genes. The V and J calls follow TCRdb's processing rather than the paper's. The sample has roughly 240,000 distinct CDR3 sequences on record, approximately 23% of them singletons. Roughly 32% of the sample rests with the top ten.

There are a few counts of this clonotype. Its antigen has not been determined. Nothing much larger sits one base from this clone, and base qualities are not available. What the work shows at the level of the full study, not this receptor alone: Blood samples also contained most of the expanded thyroid clonotypes (frequency above 0.001), which suggests that blood repertoires may reflect thyroid immune responses. Sample size was not statistically predetermined, and blinding of investigators to group allocation was not performed. A 13 V-J signature model separated ophthalmopathy from stable hyperthyroidism, with just over 85% sensitivity and 81.08% specificity in cross-validation and 80%/75% in testing. In validation, progression to ophthalmopathy was predicted by the model with more than 65% sensitivity and 72% to 85% specificity, a median of 6.5 months before onset.

Ophthalmopathy patients had moderately to severely active disease, with a Clinical Activity Score of 3 or more, a NOSPECS grade of 4 or more, and a disease duration of less than 3 months. Exclusion was applied to patients with uncontrolled infections, other autoimmune diseases, pregnancy or lactation. Diagnoses relied on clinical symptoms, serum thyroxine and TRAb, thyroid ultrasound and orbital computed tomography. PBMCs were separated from roughly 9.6 ml of fresh peripheral blood using Ficoll-Paque density gradient centrifugation. Trizol reagent was used to extract total RNA, and RNA quality was then checked on an Agilent 2100 Bioanalyzer.

The sample comprised blood. The rearranged chain carries TRBV2 and TRBJ1-1, with a tentative D gene TRBD1 over 5 matching bases. This TCR came from a woman between 35 and 50 years old with Graves' ophthalmopathy. Here the CDR3 is given as CASSDNEGVLAFF. The nucleotides are TGTGCCAGCAGTGACAATGAAGGGGTGCTAGCTTTCTTT.